Below, 21 T cell receptor beta chains from the same sample are listed, as sequenced in a study of T-cell reconstitution after alpha-beta-depleted transplantation in children. As it was prepared, the TCRbeta library received unique molecular identifiers. TCRdb reprocessed the PCR reads via MiXCR and lists one record per CDR3 protein. This sample carries around 600,000 distinct CDR3 sequences, about 15% of them seen once, and the ten largest clones take under 1.2%. Sample: PBMCs from the stem cell graft donor, taken from the stem cell graft. The receptors were gathered from a human donor who donated a stem cell graft to a child with acute myeloid leukemia.

This clonotype was counted ten times or more. The V call is TRBV7-2, the J call TRBJ2-3; TRBD1 matches at 7 bases. The CDR3 has 15 amino acids. Germline CDR1 reads SGHTA; CDR2 reads FQGNSA. J lost 2 bases, V lost 1 base, and 3 bases had no gene match. CDR3 region: CASSLVGTDTDTQYF. CDR3 bases: TGTGCCAGCAGCTTAGTGGGGACAGACACAGATACGCAGTATTTT. Based on the CDR3 plus reference TRBV7-2 and TRBJ2-3, the full variable domain is GAGVSQSPSNKVTEKGKDVELRCDPISGHTALYWYRQSLGQGLEFLIYFQGNSAPDKSGLPSDRFSAERTGGSVSTLTIQRTQQEDSAVYLCASSLVGTDTDTQYFGPGTRLTVL.

This clonotype was picked up many times. V gene TRBV27 combines with J gene TRBJ1-2; no definite D call. The CDR3 totals 13 residues. Germline V gives CDR1 MNHEY, CDR2 SMNVEV (reference sequence). The germline V and J ends were trimmed by 6 bases and 2 bases, with 10 bases remaining between them. The CDR3 coding sequence is TGTGCCAGCAGCTGGGGTCCCAACTATGGCTACACCTTC. It encodes CASSWGPNYGYTF.

At least ten counts were recorded for this clonotype. CDR3 nucleotides: TGTGCCATCAGTGAGTCCGGCCTCCTCAATGAAAAACTGTTTTTT. Its translation: CAISESGLLNEKLFF. This chain connects TRBV10-3 to TRBJ1-4, with D unresolved. This CDR3 region has 15 residues. Germline CDR1 and CDR2: ENHRY and SYGVKD. V was clipped by 0 bases and J by 5 bases, with 10 bases between them.

The chain couples TRBV12-3 or TRBV12-4 to TRBJ1-2; D unclear. There are 16 residues in the CDR3. V dropped 0 bases and J dropped 5 bases, with 16 bases sitting between them. The CDR3 region is CASSLAPTAGKYGYTF. CDR3 coding DNA: TGTGCCAGCAGTTTAGCCCCCACGGCGGGGAAGTATGGCTACACCTTC.

Only a few counts were recorded for this clonotype. The chain uses TRBV24-1 and TRBJ2-7; D ambiguous. The CDR3 is made up of 16 amino acids. The V end was cut by 7 bases, the J end by 3 bases, with 21 bases between. Per the germline V gene, CDR1 is KGHDR and CDR2 is SFDVKD. This CDR3 reads CATRKWSEYPRYEQYF. The DNA of the CDR3 is TGTGCCACCAGGAAGTGGTCAGAATATCCTCGCTACGAGCAGTACTTC.

This clonotype was observed at least ten times. The genes are TRBV12-3 or TRBV12-4 and TRBJ1-2; D is undetermined. V was pared by 1 base and J by 4 bases, with 10 bases between. The CDR3 loop spans 14 amino acids. CDR3 sequence reads: CASSLGGLGYGYTF. CDR3 nucleotide sequence: TGTGCCAGCAGTTTAGGAGGGCTAGGCTATGGCTACACCTTC.

This clonotype was detected only a few times. This sequence joins TRBV29-1 and TRBJ1-5; TRBD1 might be the D (5 bases). V gave up 6 bases and J gave up 6 bases, with 12 bases separating them. The CDR3 loop spans 12 amino acids. In germline, CDR1 is SQVTM, CDR2 ANQGSEA. The CDR3 DNA reads as TGCAGCGTGGGGGGTTATGGTCAGCCCCAGCATTTT. Amino acid sequence: CSVGGYGQPQHF.

This clonotype was observed a single time. The chain uses TRBV11-2 and TRBJ2-3; 8 bases are shared with TRBD2. Losses at the gene ends were 4 bases for V and 6 bases for J; bases not matched to a gene: 15. Germline V gene data show CDR1 as SGHAT and CDR2 as FQNNGV. The CDR3 loop spans 17 amino acids. The DNA for the CDR3 is TGTGCCAGCAGCTCCAGTTTGACTAGCGAGGCCGTGGATACGCAGTATTTT. Its translation is CASSSSLTSEAVDTQYF.

This chain connects TRBV6-5 to TRBJ1-5; D is unclear. Trimming left V 3 bases short and J 0 bases short, with 9 bases between. This CDR3 comprises 15 residues. From germline, CDR1 is MNHEY and CDR2 SVGAGI. CDR3 bases: TGTGCCAGCAGTTATGCGGCGTATAGCAATCAGCCCCAGCATTTT. Translated: CASSYAAYSNQPQHF.

The chain uses TRBV10-3 and TRBJ2-3; 10 positions match TRBD1. CDR3 length equals 17 residues. From germline, CDR1 is ENHRY and CDR2 SYGVKD. The V and J ends lost 6 bases and 2 bases, in that order; junction bases with no gene match: 11. The chain's CDR3 is CAISGTGEVEITDTQYF. The CDR3 DNA follows: TGTGCCATCAGCGGGACAGGGGAGGTTGAAATCACAGATACGCAGTATTTT.

This clonotype was seen many times. The chain is built from TRBV18 and TRBJ2-1, with 9 nucleotides matching TRBD1. The germline V gene has CDR1 KGHSH and CDR2 LQKENI. The V gene end was trimmed by 5 bases and the J gene end by 7 bases; junction bases not matched to a gene: 6. The CDR3 extends over 14 amino acids. The CDR3 spells CASSRDRDVNEQFF. CDR3 nucleotides: TGTGCCAGCTCAAGGGACAGGGACGTAAATGAGCAGTTCTTC.

The sample holds one count of this clonotype. The chain is built from TRBV18 and TRBJ2-2; 12 bases fit TRBD2. V shed 3 bases and J 4 bases; nucleotides not matched to a gene: 9. Germline V gene sequence: CDR1 KGHSH, CDR2 LQKENI. The CDR3 totals 18 residues. CDR3 region: CASSPKLGLAGSTGELFF. The CDR3 bases are TGTGCCAGCTCACCGAAACTAGGACTAGCGGGGAGCACCGGGGAGCTGTTTTTT.

This clonotype was counted many times. The chain is built from TRBV20-1 and TRBJ2-2, with D uncertain. Trimming stripped 0 bases from V and 0 bases from J, with 11 bases between. Germline V lookup: CDR1 DFQATT, CDR2 SNEGSKA (reference sequence). The CDR3 spans 16 residues. CDR3 coding DNA: TGCAGTGCTAGAGATCTGGGCACTGCGAACACCGGGGAGCTGTTTTTT. Translation gives CSARDLGTANTGELFF.

This clonotype was seen only a few times. The chain links TRBV25-1 to TRBJ2-5; D is possibly TRBD1 (6 bases). The V end was cut by 1 base, the J end by 2 bases, with 8 bases between. Germline V gives CDR1 MGHDK, CDR2 SYGVNS. The CDR3 runs to 14 residues. DNA of the CDR3: TGTGCCAGCAGTGAATTAGGGACACAAGAGACCCAGTACTTC. This encodes CASSELGTQETQYF. Full variable domain (remainder filled in from reference TRBV25-1 and TRBJ2-5): EADIYQTPRYLVIGTGKKITLECSQTMGHDKMYWYQQDPGMELHLIHYSYGVNSTEKGDLSSESTVSRIRTEHFPLTLESARPSHTSQYLCASSELGTQETQYFGPGTRLLVL.

This clonotype occurred many times. The chain carries TRBV20-1 and TRBJ2-4; either TRBD1 or TRBD2 may supply D (5 bases each). The CDR3 totals 15 residues. V was trimmed by 5 bases and J by 0 bases, leaving 14 bases between them. The germline CDR1 and CDR2 sequences are DFQATT and SNEGSKA (reference sequence). This CDR3 reads CSADNRDGAKNIQYF. The CDR3 coding sequence is TGCAGTGCTGACAACCGGGACGGAGCCAAAAACATTCAGTACTTC.

This clonotype has more than one count but fewer than ten. The chain is built from TRBV7-9 and TRBJ2-1, with 7 bases aligning to TRBD1. The CDR3 totals 15 residues. The germline V gene has CDR1 SEHNR and CDR2 FQNEAQ (reference sequence). After removal of 5 bases from V and 5 bases from J, the junction contained 9 bases not matched to a gene. In DNA form, the CDR3 reads TGTGCCAGCAGCCTAGGGACAGTTGCCGACAATGAGCAGTTCTTC. Protein product: CASSLGTVADNEQFF.

The table lists this clonotype with many counts. V is TRBV20-1 and J is TRBJ2-4; TRBD1 is a possible D gene (6 bases). CDR1 and CDR2 from the germline V gene are DFQATT and SNEGSKA (reference sequence). V lost 6 bases to trimming and J lost 8 bases, with 17 bases between them. This CDR3 comprises 13 residues. CDR3 residues: CSASGQPVDIQYF. The CDR3 bases are TGCAGTGCCAGCGGACAGCCCGTGGACATTCAGTACTTC.

This clonotype was counted at least ten times. The chain links TRBV20-1 to TRBJ1-1; 8 positions match TRBD1. There are 12 residues in the CDR3. Germline V gene sequence: CDR1 DFQATT, CDR2 SNEGSKA (reference sequence). The J segment lost 6 bases and the V segment lost 3 bases, leaving 3 bases of the junction unmatched. The CDR3 nucleotides are TGCAGTGCTAGTGTGACAGGGGCTGAAGCTTTCTTT. This codes for CSASVTGAEAFF.

The chain carries TRBV7-9 and TRBJ2-7; 8 bases map to TRBD1. The trim removed 4 bases at V and 7 bases at J, leaving 9 bases unmatched. The length of the CDR3 is 14 residues. From germline, CDR1 is SEHNR and CDR2 FQNEAQ (reference sequence). The CDR3 loop is CASSSFRGPGEQYV. CDR3 bases: TGTGCCAGCAGCTCATTCAGGGGGCCGGGGGAGCAGTACGTC.

The rearrangement joins TRBV4-3 to TRBJ2-2; D may be TRBD2 (5 bases). This CDR3 is 13 amino acids long. Trimming removed 5 bases from V and 5 bases from J, with 9 bases in between. In germline, CDR1 is LGHNA, CDR2 YSLEER. CDR3: CASSTSKTGELFF. CDR3 coding DNA: TGCGCCAGCAGCACTAGTAAAACCGGGGAGCTGTTTTTT.

In its sample, this clonotype was seen a few times. The genes are TRBV28 and TRBJ2-2, with D possibly matching TRBD1 (6 bases). The CDR3 length is 16 residues. Deletions cut 1 base from V and 1 base from J, with 10 bases between. Looked up from germline, CDR1 is MDHEN and CDR2 is SYDVKM. The CDR3 bases are TGTGCCAGCAGTTTATTGACAGGATGGAACACCGGGGAGCTGTTTTTT. This encodes CASSLLTGWNTGELFF.